This passage covers 10 T cell receptor beta chains from one sample sequenced in a study of T cell clones after liver transplantation. Sequencing was performed with immunoSEQ multiplex PCR; in TCRdb, only in-frame clones are kept and a portion is missing. The sample yields around 76,000 clones, 80% seen once. The material was CD4+ T cells from blood, obtained 12 months after liver transplant. The receptors derive from a human patient who received a liver transplant. Some of the T cells may derive from the graft donor.

A single count supports this clone. This chain uses TRBV7-2 with TRBJ2-7, with 9 bases that match TRBD2. The CDR3 loop spans 15 amino acids. Germline trimming cut 1 base from V and 2 bases from J; bases unmatched to any gene: 3. Germline V lookup: CDR1 SGHTA, CDR2 FQGNSA. The CDR3 loop is CASSLEGTSPYEQYF. The DNA of the CDR3 is TGTGCCAGCAGCTTAGAAGGGACTAGCCCCTACGAGCAGTACTTC.

V usage is TRBV7-9 and J usage is TRBJ1-2; no clear D. The CDR3 sequence is 12 residues long. V was trimmed by 1 base and J by 8 bases, leaving 8 bases between them. Germline V gene data show CDR1 as SEHNR and CDR2 as FQNEAQ (reference sequence). CDR3 loop: CASSLEVGGYTF. In nucleotides, the CDR3 is TGTGCCAGCAGCTTAGAGGTTGGGGGCTACACCTTC.

As DNA, the CDR3 is TGTGCCAGCAGCTACGGGACAGGGAGCACTGAAGCTTTCTTT. It codes for CASSYGTGSTEAFF. This chain uses TRBV9 with TRBJ1-1; 9 positions agree with TRBD1. J lost 4 bases, V lost 4 bases, and 5 bases had no gene match. CDR1 is SGDLS and CDR2 is YYNGEE in the germline V gene. The CDR3 extends over 14 amino acids.

The chain couples TRBV7-8 to TRBJ2-7; 12 bases match TRBD2. This CDR3 is 15 amino acids long. Germline values: CDR1 SGHVS, CDR2 FQNEAQ. The V gene end was trimmed by 4 bases and the J gene end by 2 bases; junction bases not matched to a gene: 3. The DNA of the CDR3 is TGTGCCAGCAGCTCAGGACTAGCGGGGACCTACGAGCAGTACTTC. Translation gives CASSSGLAGTYEQYF.

This clone was counted between two and nine times. V usage is TRBV30 and J usage is TRBJ2-3, with D possibly TRBD2 on 6 matching bases. Trimming took off 1 base at V and 4 bases at J, with 21 bases between the two ends. There are 17 residues in the CDR3. Germline V lookup: CDR1 GTSNPN, CDR2 SVGIG (reference sequence). This CDR3 reads CAWSGEEGLGEPDTQYF. The DNA for the CDR3 is TGTGCCTGGAGTGGCGAAGAGGGACTCGGAGAACCAGATACGCAGTATTTT.

The chain has TRBV7-2 and TRBJ2-7, with 8 bases that match TRBD1. CDR3 length: 16 residues. Germline V gives CDR1 SGHTA, CDR2 FQGNSA. The junction had 10 bases not matched to a gene; V was cut back by 4 bases and J by 2 bases. For the CDR3, the DNA is TGTGCCAGCAGCTCCCGGTCCGGACAGGGTGCCTACGAGCAGTACTTC. Protein: CASSSRSGQGAYEQYF.

The chain links TRBV11-3 to TRBJ2-2; 9 bases are shared with TRBD1. V gave up 3 bases and J gave up 3 bases; unmatched junction bases: 8. In germline, CDR1 is SGHNT, CDR2 YENEEA. The CDR3 totals 17 residues. CDR3 sequence reads: CASSLGQGLGHTGELFF. CDR3 bases: TGTGCCAGCAGCTTGGGACAGGGTCTGGGGCACACCGGGGAGCTGTTTTTT. The entire variable domain, with the rest obtained from reference TRBV11-3 and TRBJ2-2, is as follows: EAGVVQSPRYKIIEKKQPVAFWCNPISGHNTLYWYLQNLGQGPELLIRYENEEAVDDSQLPKDRFSAERLKGVDSTLKIQPAELGDSAVYLCASSLGQGLGHTGELFFGEGSRLTVL.

This clone has a single count. The chain joins TRBV5-6 to TRBJ1-2; 9 nucleotides agree with TRBD1. Trimming cost V 4 bases and J 7 bases; bases outside gene matches: 8. Per the germline V gene, CDR1 is SGHDT and CDR2 is YYEEEE. The CDR3 runs 14 residues. The CDR3 bases are TGTGCCAGCAGCGGCGGACAGGGGTGGCGTGGCTACACCTTC. Encoded protein: CASSGGQGWRGYTF.

The chain carries TRBV5-1 and TRBJ2-7; 9 nucleotides align to TRBD1. The CDR3 has 16 residues. CDR1 and CDR2 from the germline V gene are SGHRS and YFSETQ. J lost 4 bases, V lost 0 bases, and 8 bases had no gene match. Here the CDR3 reads CASSLGDRGLGYEQYF. The CDR3, as DNA: TGCGCCAGCAGCTTGGGCGACAGGGGGTTAGGGTACGAGCAGTACTTC.

V and J are TRBV2 and TRBJ2-5; 8 nucleotides align to TRBD2. The V segment lost 2 bases and the J segment 5 bases; nucleotides outside the gene matches: 10. The germline gives CDR1 SNHLY, CDR2 FYNNEI. This CDR3 spans 16 amino acids. CDR3 region: CASSELGRVGLETQYF. In nucleotides, the CDR3 is TGTGCCAGCAGTGAACTCGGGAGGGTGGGTCTCGAGACCCAGTACTTC.